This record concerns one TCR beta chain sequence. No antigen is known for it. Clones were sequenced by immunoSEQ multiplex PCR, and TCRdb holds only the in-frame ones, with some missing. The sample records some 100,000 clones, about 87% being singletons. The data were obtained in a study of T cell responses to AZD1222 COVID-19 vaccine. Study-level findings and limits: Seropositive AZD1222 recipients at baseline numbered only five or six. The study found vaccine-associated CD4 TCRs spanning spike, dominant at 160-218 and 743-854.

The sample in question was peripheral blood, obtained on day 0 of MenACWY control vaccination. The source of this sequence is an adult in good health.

CDR3 protein: CASSPGLRNREDSPLHF. DNA of the CDR3: TGTGCCAGCAGCCCAGGGCTGCGAAACAGGGAAGATTCACCCCTCCACTTT. The chain carries TRBV7-9 and TRBJ1-6, with D possibly being TRBD1 (6 bases). The CDR3 sequence is 17 residues long. V lost 5 bases, J lost 8 bases, and 22 bases lay in between. In germline, CDR1 is SEHNR, CDR2 FQNEAQ (reference sequence).